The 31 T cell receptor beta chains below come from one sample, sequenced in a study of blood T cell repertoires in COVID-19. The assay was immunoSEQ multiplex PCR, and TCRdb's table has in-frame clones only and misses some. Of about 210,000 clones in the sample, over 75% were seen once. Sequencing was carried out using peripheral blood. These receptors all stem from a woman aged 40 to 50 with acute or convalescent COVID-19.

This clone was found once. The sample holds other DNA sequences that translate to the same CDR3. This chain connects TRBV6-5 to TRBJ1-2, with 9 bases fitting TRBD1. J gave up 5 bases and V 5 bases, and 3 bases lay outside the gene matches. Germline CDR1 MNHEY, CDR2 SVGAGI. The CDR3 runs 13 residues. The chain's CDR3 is CASSPDRGYGYTF. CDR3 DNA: TGTGCCAGCAGTCCCGACAGGGGGTATGGCTACACCTTC.

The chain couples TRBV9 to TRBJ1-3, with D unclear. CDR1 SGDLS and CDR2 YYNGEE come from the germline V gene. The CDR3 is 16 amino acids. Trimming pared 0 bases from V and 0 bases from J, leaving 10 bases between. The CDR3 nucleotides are TGTGCCAGCAGCGTAGGCGGCGGCTCCTCTGGAAACACCATATATTTT. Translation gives CASSVGGGSSGNTIYF.

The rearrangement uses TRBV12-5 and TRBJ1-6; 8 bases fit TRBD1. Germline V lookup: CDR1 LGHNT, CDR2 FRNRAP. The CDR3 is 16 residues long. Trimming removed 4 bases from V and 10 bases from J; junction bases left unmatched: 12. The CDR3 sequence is CASGWRGTGDESPLHF. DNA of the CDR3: TGTGCTAGTGGTTGGAGGGGGACAGGCGATGAGTCACCCCTCCACTTT.

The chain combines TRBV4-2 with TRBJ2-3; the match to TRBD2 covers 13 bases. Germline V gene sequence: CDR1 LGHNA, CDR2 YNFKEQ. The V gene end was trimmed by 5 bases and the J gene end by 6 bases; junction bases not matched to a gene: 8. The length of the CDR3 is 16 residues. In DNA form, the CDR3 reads TGTGCCAGCAGCGCCCAACTAGCGGGGGGGTTTGATACGCAGTATTTT. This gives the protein CASSAQLAGGFDTQYF.

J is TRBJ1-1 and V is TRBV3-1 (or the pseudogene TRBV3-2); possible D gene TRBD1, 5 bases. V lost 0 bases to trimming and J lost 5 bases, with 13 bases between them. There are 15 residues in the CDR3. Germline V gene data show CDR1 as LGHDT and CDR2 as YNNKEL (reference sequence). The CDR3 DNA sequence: TGTGCCAGCAGCCAAGAGGGGGGGATAGTGACTGAAGCTTTCTTT. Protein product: CASSQEGGIVTEAFF.

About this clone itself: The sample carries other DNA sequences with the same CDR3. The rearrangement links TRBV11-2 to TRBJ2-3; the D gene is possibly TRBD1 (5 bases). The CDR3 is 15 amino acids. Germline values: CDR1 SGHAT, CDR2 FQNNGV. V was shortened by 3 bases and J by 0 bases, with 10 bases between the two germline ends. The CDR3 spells CASSFRGRSTDTQYF. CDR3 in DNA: TGTGCCAGCAGCTTTAGGGGCCGTAGCACAGATACGCAGTATTTT. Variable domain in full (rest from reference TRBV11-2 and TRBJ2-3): EAGVAQSPRYKIIEKRQSVAFWCNPISGHATLYWYQQILGQGPKLLIQFQNNGVVDDSQLPKDRFSAERLKGVDSTLKIQPAKLEDSAVYLCASSFRGRSTDTQYFGPGTRLTVL.

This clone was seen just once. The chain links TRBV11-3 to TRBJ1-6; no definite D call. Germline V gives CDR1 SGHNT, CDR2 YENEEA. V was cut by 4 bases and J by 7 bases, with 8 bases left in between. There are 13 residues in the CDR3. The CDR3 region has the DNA TGTGCCAGCAGCTCTACAGCCAATTCACCCCTCCACTTT. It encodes CASSSTANSPLHF. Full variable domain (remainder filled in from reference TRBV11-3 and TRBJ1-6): EAGVVQSPRYKIIEKKQPVAFWCNPISGHNTLYWYLQNLGQGPELLIRYENEEAVDDSQLPKDRFSAERLKGVDSTLKIQPAELGDSAVYLCASSSTANSPLHFGNGTRLTVT.

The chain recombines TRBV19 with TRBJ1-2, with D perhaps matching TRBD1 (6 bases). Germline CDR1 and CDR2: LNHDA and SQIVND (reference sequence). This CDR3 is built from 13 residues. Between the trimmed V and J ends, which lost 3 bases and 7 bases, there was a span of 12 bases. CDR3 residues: CASSIRGAAGYTF. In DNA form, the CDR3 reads TGTGCCAGTAGTATTCGGGGGGCAGCTGGCTACACCTTC.

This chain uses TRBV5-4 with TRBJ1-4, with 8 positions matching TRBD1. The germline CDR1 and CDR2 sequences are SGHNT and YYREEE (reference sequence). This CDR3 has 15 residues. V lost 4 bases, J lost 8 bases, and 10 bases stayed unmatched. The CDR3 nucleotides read TGTGCCAGCAGCACGGGACAGGCGGAAGGAGAAAAACTGTTTTTT. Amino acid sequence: CASSTGQAEGEKLFF.

CDR3 DNA sequence: TGTGCCAGCCTGGACAATCTGGGCGCTGAAGCTTTCTTT. It is translated as CASLDNLGAEAFF. The chain links TRBV18 to TRBJ1-1; TRBD1 is a possible D gene (5 bases). Trimming stripped 8 bases from V and 6 bases from J, with 16 bases between. The CDR3 sequence is 13 residues long. The germline V gene has CDR1 KGHSH and CDR2 LQKENI.

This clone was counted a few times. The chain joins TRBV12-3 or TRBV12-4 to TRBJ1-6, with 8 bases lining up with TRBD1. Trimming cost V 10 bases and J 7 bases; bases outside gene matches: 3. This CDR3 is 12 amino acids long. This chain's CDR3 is CATRQGNSPLHF. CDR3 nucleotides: TGTGCCACCCGACAGGGGAATTCACCCCTCCACTTT.

CDR3 in DNA: TGTGCCAGCAGCTTGAACAGGGGAGGCGGCTACACCTTC. Its protein is CASSLNRGGGYTF. The chain uses TRBV12-3 or TRBV12-4 and TRBJ1-2, with 7 bases aligning to TRBD1. V lost 6 bases, J lost 8 bases, and 9 bases stayed unmatched. The CDR3 consists of 13 residues.

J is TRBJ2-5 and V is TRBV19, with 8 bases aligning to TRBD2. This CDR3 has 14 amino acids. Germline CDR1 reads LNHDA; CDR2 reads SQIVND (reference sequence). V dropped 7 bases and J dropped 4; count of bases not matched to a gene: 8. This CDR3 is CASTPGGSVETQYF. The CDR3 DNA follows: TGTGCCAGTACCCCGGGGGGGTCGGTAGAGACCCAGTACTTC.

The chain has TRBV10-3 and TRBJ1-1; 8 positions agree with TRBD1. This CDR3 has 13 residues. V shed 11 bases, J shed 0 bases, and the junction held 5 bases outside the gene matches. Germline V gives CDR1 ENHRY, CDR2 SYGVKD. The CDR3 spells CASEQGVNTEAFF. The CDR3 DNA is TGTGCCTCAGAACAGGGGGTGAACACTGAAGCTTTCTTT.

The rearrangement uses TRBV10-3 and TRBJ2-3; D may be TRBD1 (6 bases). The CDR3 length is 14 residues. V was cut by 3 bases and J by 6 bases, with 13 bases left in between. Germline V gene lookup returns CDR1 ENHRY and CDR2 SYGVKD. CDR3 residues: CAISDRDKGDTQYF. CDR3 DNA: TGTGCCATCAGTGACCGGGACAAGGGGGATACGCAGTATTTT.

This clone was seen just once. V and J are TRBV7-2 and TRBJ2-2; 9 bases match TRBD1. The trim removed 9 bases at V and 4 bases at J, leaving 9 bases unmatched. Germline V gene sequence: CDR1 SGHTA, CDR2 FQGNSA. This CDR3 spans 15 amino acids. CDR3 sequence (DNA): TGTGCCAGTGAAGCGGGACAGGGAATCACCGGGGAGCTGTTTTTT. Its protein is CASEAGQGITGELFF.

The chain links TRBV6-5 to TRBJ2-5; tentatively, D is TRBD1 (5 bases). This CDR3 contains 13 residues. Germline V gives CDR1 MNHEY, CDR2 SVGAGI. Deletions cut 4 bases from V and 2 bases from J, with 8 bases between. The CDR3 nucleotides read TGTGCCAGCAGTTCCCGACAGCAAGAGACCCAGTACTTC. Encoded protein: CASSSRQQETQYF.

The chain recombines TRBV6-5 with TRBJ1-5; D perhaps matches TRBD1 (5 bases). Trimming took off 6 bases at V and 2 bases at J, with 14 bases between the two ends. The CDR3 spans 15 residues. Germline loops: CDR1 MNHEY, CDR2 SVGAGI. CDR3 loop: CASRNTGVGNQPQHF. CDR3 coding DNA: TGTGCCAGCAGAAACACAGGCGTCGGCAATCAGCCCCAGCATTTT.

Here the CDR3 reads CATSRDRGVGEKLFF. Here the CDR3 DNA reads TGTGCCACCAGCAGAGACAGGGGTGTGGGCGAAAAACTGTTTTTT. The rearrangement links TRBV15 to TRBJ1-4; D perhaps matches TRBD1 (6 bases). The CDR3 extends over 15 amino acids. V was trimmed by 0 bases and J by 8 bases, leaving 13 bases between them. Germline values: CDR1 LNHNV, CDR2 YYDKDF (reference sequence).

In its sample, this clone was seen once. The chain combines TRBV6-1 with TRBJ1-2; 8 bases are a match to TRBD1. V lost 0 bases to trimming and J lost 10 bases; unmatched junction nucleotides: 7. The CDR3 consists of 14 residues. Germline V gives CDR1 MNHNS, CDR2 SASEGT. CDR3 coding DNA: TGTGCCAGCAGTGAAGCGGGCAGGGGGCGCGACTACACCTTC. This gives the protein CASSEAGRGRDYTF.

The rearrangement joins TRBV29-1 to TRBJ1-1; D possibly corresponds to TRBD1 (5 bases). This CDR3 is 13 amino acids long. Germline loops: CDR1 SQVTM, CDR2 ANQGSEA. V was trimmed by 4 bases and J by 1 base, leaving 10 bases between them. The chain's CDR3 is CSVARGGNTEAFF. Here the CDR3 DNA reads TGCAGCGTTGCCCGGGGGGGGAACACTGAAGCTTTCTTT.

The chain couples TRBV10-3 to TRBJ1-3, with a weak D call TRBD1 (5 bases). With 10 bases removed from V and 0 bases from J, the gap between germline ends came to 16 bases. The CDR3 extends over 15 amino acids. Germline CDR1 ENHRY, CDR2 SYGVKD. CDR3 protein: CATKGQLSSGNTIYF. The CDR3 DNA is TGTGCCACGAAGGGGCAGTTAAGCTCTGGAAACACCATATATTTT.

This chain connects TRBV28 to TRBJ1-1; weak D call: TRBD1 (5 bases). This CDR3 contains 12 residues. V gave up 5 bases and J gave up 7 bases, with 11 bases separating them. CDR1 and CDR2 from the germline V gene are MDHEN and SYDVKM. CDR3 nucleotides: TGTGCCAGCAGTCGCGGACAAATTGAAGCTTTCTTT. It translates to CASSRGQIEAFF.

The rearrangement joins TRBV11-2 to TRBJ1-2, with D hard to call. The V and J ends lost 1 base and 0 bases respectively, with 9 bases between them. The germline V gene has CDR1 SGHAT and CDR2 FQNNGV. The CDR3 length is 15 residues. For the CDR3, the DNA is TGTGCCAGCAGCTTAGCCCCAGGAACTAACTATGGCTACACCTTC. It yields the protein CASSLAPGTNYGYTF.

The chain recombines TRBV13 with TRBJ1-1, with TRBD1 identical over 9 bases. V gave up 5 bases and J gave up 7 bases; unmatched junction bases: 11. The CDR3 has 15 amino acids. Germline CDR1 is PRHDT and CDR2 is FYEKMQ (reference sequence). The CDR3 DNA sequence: TGTGCCAGCAGCGTCCGAGACAGGGGGAATTATGAAGCTTTCTTT. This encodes CASSVRDRGNYEAFF.

The CDR3 here is CASSLRPLTGDRATGELFF. CDR3 nucleotide sequence: TGTGCCAGCAGCCTCCGACCGCTGACAGGTGATAGAGCCACCGGGGAGCTGTTTTTT. The genes are TRBV7-9 and TRBJ2-2, with D tentatively TRBD1 (6 bases). Germline V lookup: CDR1 SEHNR, CDR2 FQNEAQ (reference sequence). V gave up 5 bases and J gave up 4 bases, with 26 bases separating them. The CDR3 is made up of 19 amino acids.

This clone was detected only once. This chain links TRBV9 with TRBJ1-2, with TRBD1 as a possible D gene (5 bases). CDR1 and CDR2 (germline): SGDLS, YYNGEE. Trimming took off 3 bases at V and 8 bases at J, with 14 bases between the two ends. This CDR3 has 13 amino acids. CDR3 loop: CASSASGPEGYTF. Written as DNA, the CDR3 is TGTGCCAGCAGCGCCTCAGGGCCGGAGGGCTACACCTTC.

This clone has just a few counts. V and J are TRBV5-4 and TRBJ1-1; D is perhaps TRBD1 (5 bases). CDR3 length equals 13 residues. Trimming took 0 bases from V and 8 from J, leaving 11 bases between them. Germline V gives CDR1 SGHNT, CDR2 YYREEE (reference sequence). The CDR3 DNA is TGTGCCAGCAGCTTGGGCGGGGGATACGAAGCTTTCTTT. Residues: CASSLGGGYEAFF.

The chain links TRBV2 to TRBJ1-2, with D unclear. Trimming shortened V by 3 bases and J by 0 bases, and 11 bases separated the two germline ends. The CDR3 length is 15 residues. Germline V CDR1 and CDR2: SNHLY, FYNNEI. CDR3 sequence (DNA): TGTGCCAGCAGTGAGTTAGCAGTAGCTAACTATGGCTACACCTTC. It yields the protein CASSELAVANYGYTF.

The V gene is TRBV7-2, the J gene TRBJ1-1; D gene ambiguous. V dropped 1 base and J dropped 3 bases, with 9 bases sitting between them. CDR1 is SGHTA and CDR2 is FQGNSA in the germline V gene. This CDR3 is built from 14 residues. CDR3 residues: CASSLGPSHTEAFF. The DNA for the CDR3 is TGTGCCAGCAGCTTAGGGCCCTCCCACACTGAAGCTTTCTTT. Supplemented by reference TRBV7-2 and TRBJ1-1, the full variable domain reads GAGVSQSPSNKVTEKGKDVELRCDPISGHTALYWYRQSLGQGLEFLIYFQGNSAPDKSGLPSDRFSAERTGGSVSTLTIQRTQQEDSAVYLCASSLGPSHTEAFFGQGTRLTVV.

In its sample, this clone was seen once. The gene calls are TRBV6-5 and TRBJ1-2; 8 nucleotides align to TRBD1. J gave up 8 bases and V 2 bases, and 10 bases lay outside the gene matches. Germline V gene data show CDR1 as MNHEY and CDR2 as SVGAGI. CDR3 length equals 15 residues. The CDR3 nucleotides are TGTGCCAGCAGTTACCGGACAGGGTACGGCTACGGCTACACCTTC. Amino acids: CASSYRTGYGYGYTF.